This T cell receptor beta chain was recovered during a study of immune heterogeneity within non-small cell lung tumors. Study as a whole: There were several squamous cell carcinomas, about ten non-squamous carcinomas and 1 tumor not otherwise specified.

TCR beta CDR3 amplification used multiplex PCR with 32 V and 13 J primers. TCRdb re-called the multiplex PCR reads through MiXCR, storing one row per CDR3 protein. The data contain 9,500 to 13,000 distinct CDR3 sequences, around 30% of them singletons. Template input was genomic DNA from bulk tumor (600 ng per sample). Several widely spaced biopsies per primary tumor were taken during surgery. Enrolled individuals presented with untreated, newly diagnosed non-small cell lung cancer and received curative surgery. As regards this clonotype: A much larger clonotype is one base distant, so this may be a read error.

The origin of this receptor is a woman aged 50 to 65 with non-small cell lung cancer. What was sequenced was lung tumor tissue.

Here the CDR3 DNA reads TGTGCCAGTAGTATTACCCCAAAGATAGGGCACTATGGCTACACCTTC. It codes for CASSITPKIGHYGYTF. The J gene is TRBJ1-2, the V gene TRBV19; D uncertain. V lost 3 bases to trimming and J lost 3 bases, with 17 bases between them. This CDR3 comprises 16 residues. Germline CDR1 reads LNHDA; CDR2 reads SQIVND (reference sequence).